The entry that follows covers one TCR beta chain sequence. Its antigen is still unknown. This record comes from a study of blood T cells in healthy people across ages. Whole-study findings and limits: The authors considered diversity estimates from one million T cells to be underestimates. Both naive CD4+ cell counts and diversity were greater in long-lived donors than in aged donors.

The CDR3 is made up of 13 amino acids. V dropped 3 bases and J dropped 7 bases, with 11 bases sitting between them. Germline CDR1 is LNHDA and CDR2 is SQIVND (reference sequence). Combining a sample-barcoded 5' primer with a J-beta primer mix, a second PCR ran for 7 to 11 cycles. Using its own MiXCR run on the 5' RACE reads, TCRdb lists one record per CDR3 protein. This sample has hundreds of thousands of distinct CDR3 sequences, with over 45% found just once. The sample consisted of blood. This chain uses TRBV19 with TRBJ2-3; the D is unclear. The sequence was collected from a man younger than 40 in good health. The CDR3 DNA reads as TGTGCCAGTAGTATCCTATCCGGAAATACGCAGTATTTT. It translates to CASSILSGNTQYF. The whole variable domain, remainder taken from reference TRBV19 and TRBJ2-3, is DGGITQSPKYLFRKEGQNVTLSCEQNLNHDAMYWYRQDPGQGLRLIYYSQIVNDFQKGDIAEGYSVSREKKESFPLTVTSAQKNPTAFYLCASSILSGNTQYFGPGTRLTVL.